This T cell receptor beta chain was observed in a study of blood T cell repertoires in COVID-19. Study-level background: Collection of acute and convalescent COVID-19 samples took place in the United States, Italy and Spain. From T cells, B-cell-depleted T cells, or PBMCs came the material, which was cDNA or gDNA.

In germline, CDR1 is MNHEY, CDR2 SVGAGI. The CDR3 covers 12 residues. Trimming pared 0 bases from V and 7 bases from J, leaving 4 bases between. In the authors' workflow: Cell counts per sample came from amplifying reference gene primers. Method: immunoSEQ multiplex PCR; TCRdb's copy keeps in-frame clones and lacks some. The V and J calls and clone size were taken over from that table, and D and trimming were inferred from the DNA. The profile covers some 80,000 clones, with under 80% appearing a single time and roughly 20% taken by the ten largest. The rearrangement uses TRBV6-5 and TRBJ2-1; D gene ambiguous. Sequenced material: peripheral blood. This sequence was found in a woman older than 75 with active or convalescent COVID-19. The CDR3 DNA reads as TGTGCCAGCAGTTACTCAGCAAATGAGCAGTTCTTC. Amino acid sequence: CASSYSANEQFF.